These 24 T cell receptor beta chains originate from one sample sequenced in a study of T cells in tumors after PD-1 blockade. Only in-frame clones appear in the TCRdb table, and some are missing; sequencing was by immunoSEQ multiplex PCR. Among fewer than 35,000 clones listed, around 78% were seen once. This sample comprised PBMCs, obtained before anti-PD-1 treatment. Source of these receptors: a human donor with basal cell carcinoma.

This clone was recorded many times. The V and J genes are TRBV28 and TRBJ1-1, with D unresolved. The germline V gene encodes CDR1 MDHEN and CDR2 SYDVKM. V was clipped by 6 bases and J by 1 base, with 15 bases between them. The CDR3 extends over 15 amino acids. The CDR3 nucleotides read TGTGCCAGCAGCCCCTTGTTTCCTCAGAACACTGAAGCTTTCTTT. Its protein product is CASSPLFPQNTEAFF.

The chain has TRBV15 and TRBJ2-3; 7 nucleotides match TRBD2. The CDR3 has 16 amino acids. Germline-derived CDR1 and CDR2 are LNHNV and YYDKDF (reference sequence). Germline trimming cut 1 base from V and 0 bases from J; bases unmatched to any gene: 4. The CDR3: CATSRVAGASTDTQYF. CDR3 in DNA: TGTGCCACCAGCAGAGTGGCGGGAGCCAGCACAGATACGCAGTATTTT.

This chain's CDR3 is CATSRSGTGNWNTEAFF. CDR3 DNA: TGTGCCACCAGCAGGAGCGGGACAGGGAATTGGAACACTGAAGCTTTCTTT. The rearrangement joins TRBV15 to TRBJ1-1; 9 bases align to TRBD1. The CDR3 is 17 residues long. V trimming: 3 bases; J trimming: 1 base; junction bases outside the gene matches: 9. CDR1 is LNHNV and CDR2 is YYDKDF in the germline V gene (reference sequence).

The J gene is TRBJ2-1, the V gene TRBV19; perhaps TRBD2 as D (6 bases). CDR1 and CDR2 from the germline V gene are LNHDA and SQIVND (reference sequence). This CDR3 has 13 residues. Trimming took off 4 bases at V and 5 bases at J, with 9 bases between the two ends. CDR3 in amino acids: CASSTTRNNEQFF. CDR3 coding DNA: TGTGCCAGTAGTACGACTAGAAACAATGAGCAGTTCTTC.

Relative to its sample, this clone is medium-sized. The CDR3 region has the DNA TGTGCCAGTAGTATCAACAAAGACAATGAGCAGTTCTTC. Protein: CASSINKDNEQFF. The chain couples TRBV19 to TRBJ2-1, with D uncertain. From germline, CDR1 is LNHDA and CDR2 SQIVND (reference sequence). The length of the CDR3 is 13 residues. V was cut by 3 bases and J by 5 bases, with 8 bases left in between.

The chain employs TRBV7-2 and TRBJ1-5; D is unclear. CDR3 length: 14 residues. Germline V gene lookup returns CDR1 SGHTA and CDR2 FQGNSA. V was clipped by 2 bases and J by 5 bases, with 10 bases between them. CDR3 bases: TGTGCCAGCAGCTTATTGGGCGTCGATCAGCCCCAGCATTTT. Its protein is CASSLLGVDQPQHF.

The chain carries TRBV6-5 and TRBJ1-2, with 8 positions matching TRBD1. Germline CDR1 and CDR2: MNHEY and SVGAGI. CDR3 length: 15 residues. V dropped 7 bases and J dropped 3; count of bases not matched to a gene: 10. The CDR3 DNA sequence: TGTGCCAGCATTATATCCGGGACAGGAGACTATGGCTACACCTTC. Its translation: CASIISGTGDYGYTF.

The genes are TRBV5-6 and TRBJ1-1; 7 bases align to TRBD1. CDR1 SGHDT and CDR2 YYEEEE come from the germline V gene. The CDR3 has 14 amino acids. V trimming: 5 bases; J trimming: 0 bases; junction bases outside the gene matches: 4. CDR3 in DNA: TGTGCCAGCAGGAGGGGACAGTTGAACACTGAAGCTTTCTTT. Translating it yields CASRRGQLNTEAFF.

The chain couples TRBV5-6 to TRBJ1-2, with a weak D call TRBD1 (5 bases). In germline, CDR1 is SGHDT, CDR2 YYEEEE. The CDR3 runs to 14 residues. The V and J ends lost 6 bases and 8 bases respectively, with 20 bases between them. The CDR3: CASTLGQGTRGYTF. For the CDR3, the DNA is TGTGCCAGCACCCTGGGGCAGGGAACGAGGGGCTACACCTTC.

This rearrangement joins TRBV6-2 or TRBV6-3 to TRBJ2-3; 10 nucleotides align to TRBD2. The CDR3 sequence is 17 residues long. Trimming removed 2 bases from V and 9 bases from J; junction bases left unmatched: 14. Germline lookup yields CDR1 MNHEY and CDR2 SVGEGT. CDR3 sequence (DNA): TGTGCCAGCAGTTACGTGGGACTAGCGCGATTAGGGGGGACGCAGTATTTT. It translates to CASSYVGLARLGGTQYF.

This chain uses TRBV5-4 with TRBJ1-6; D possibly corresponds to TRBD1 (6 bases). V lost 5 bases, J lost 5 bases, and 17 bases lay in between. This CDR3 region has 16 residues. Germline V gene data show CDR1 as SGHNT and CDR2 as YYREEE (reference sequence). The CDR3 DNA is TGTGCCAGCAGAACCAATGGGGGGCGGGATAATTCACCCCTCCACTTT. Translated: CASRTNGGRDNSPLHF.

This chain connects TRBV7-9 to TRBJ2-1; no clear D gene. Deletions cut 1 base from V and 4 bases from J, with 8 bases between. This CDR3 spans 14 amino acids. Germline CDR1 reads SEHNR; CDR2 reads FQNEAQ (reference sequence). This chain's CDR3 is CASSLDGRYNEQFF. CDR3 sequence (DNA): TGTGCCAGCAGCTTAGATGGACGGTACAATGAGCAGTTCTTC. The complete variable domain, with remaining parts taken from reference TRBV7-9 and TRBJ2-1, reads DTGVSQNPRHKITKRGQNVTFRCDPISEHNRLYWYRQTLGQGPEFLTYFQNEAQLEKSRLLSDRFSAERPKGSFSTLEIQRTEQGDSAMYLCASSLDGRYNEQFFGPGTRLTVL.

The V and J genes are TRBV5-1 and TRBJ2-1; tentatively, D is TRBD1 (5 bases). The V end was cut by 1 base, the J end by 5 bases, with 10 bases between. The CDR3 contains 14 residues. Germline CDR1 SGHRS, CDR2 YFSETQ. The CDR3 here is CASSLQGFDNEQFF. The CDR3 nucleotides read TGCGCCAGCAGCTTGCAGGGTTTTGACAATGAGCAGTTCTTC.

The rearrangement joins TRBV19 to TRBJ1-3; 9 bases match TRBD1. V was pared by 6 bases and J by 2 bases, with 5 bases of the junction left unmatched. Germline V lookup: CDR1 LNHDA, CDR2 SQIVND (reference sequence). The CDR3 totals 15 residues. The CDR3 sequence: CASRGGQGTGNTIYF. In DNA form, the CDR3 reads TGTGCCAGTAGGGGCGGACAGGGGACTGGAAACACCATATATTTT.

The V call is TRBV2, the J call TRBJ2-2; TRBD1 agrees at 7 bases. The CDR3 is 16 amino acids. Trimming cost V 6 bases and J 1 base; bases outside gene matches: 8. Germline V lookup: CDR1 SNHLY, CDR2 FYNNEI. The CDR3 coding sequence is TGTGCCAGCAGCAGATCAGGGGGAAAGAACACCGGGGAGCTGTTTTTT. Residues: CASSRSGGKNTGELFF.

The genes are TRBV7-3 and TRBJ2-3; D is ambiguous. V was shortened by 5 bases and J by 4 bases, with 19 bases between the two germline ends. CDR1 SGHTA and CDR2 FQGTGA come from the germline V gene. There are 16 residues in the CDR3. The CDR3 bases are TGTGCCAGCAGCCCCCATCCTATCGGAGCCGCAGATACGCAGTATTTT. Protein product: CASSPHPIGAADTQYF.

The chain joins TRBV9 to TRBJ1-1; 7 bases match TRBD1. CDR3 length: 14 amino acids. The germline CDR1 and CDR2 sequences are SGDLS and YYNGEE. The J segment lost 6 bases and the V segment lost 4 bases, leaving 9 bases of the junction unmatched. The CDR3 bases are TGTGCCAGCAGCTCCGGACAGGACCCATCTGAAGCTTTCTTT. Residues: CASSSGQDPSEAFF.

V and J are TRBV29-1 and TRBJ2-7; D not resolved. This CDR3 is built from 11 residues. Trimming took 4 bases from V and 2 from J, leaving 6 bases between them. CDR1 is SQVTM, CDR2 ANQGSEA, per germline. Here the CDR3 reads CSVVSAYEQYF. The CDR3 nucleotides read TGCAGCGTTGTCTCAGCCTACGAGCAGTACTTC.

Only one count was recorded for this clone. This chain links TRBV6-5 with TRBJ1-5; the D is unclear. From germline, CDR1 is MNHEY and CDR2 SVGAGI. The CDR3 loop spans 15 amino acids. The V end was cut by 6 bases, the J end by 0 bases, with 12 bases between. CDR3: CASRRGGDSNQPQHF. DNA of the CDR3: TGTGCCAGCAGGCGGGGAGGAGATAGCAATCAGCCCCAGCATTTT.

The V call is TRBV28, the J call TRBJ2-7; D unclear. CDR1 is MDHEN and CDR2 is SYDVKM in the germline V gene. This CDR3 comprises 12 residues. Trimming left V 6 bases short and J 7 bases short, with 13 bases between. CDR3 DNA sequence: TGTGCCAGCAGCCTTGATGGCTCGGAGCAGTACTTC. This translates into CASSLDGSEQYF.

The genes are TRBV10-3 and TRBJ2-7; a weak D match, TRBD1 (5 bases). CDR1 is ENHRY, CDR2 SYGVKD, per germline. The CDR3 totals 15 residues. The V and J ends lost 2 bases and 3 bases respectively, with 14 bases between them. Here the CDR3 reads CAISETQGTIYEQYF. CDR3 nucleotide sequence: TGTGCCATCAGTGAGACCCAGGGTACAATCTACGAGCAGTACTTC.

V gene TRBV12-5 combines with J gene TRBJ2-7; 7 bases are a match to TRBD1. V shed 2 bases and J 2 bases; nucleotides not matched to a gene: 6. The CDR3 loop spans 15 amino acids. Germline V CDR1 and CDR2: LGHNT, FRNRAP. The CDR3 DNA reads TGTGCTAGTGGTTTGTGGCTGGGACAGCCCTACGAGCAGTACTTC. Amino acid sequence: CASGLWLGQPYEQYF.

The rearrangement joins TRBV30 to TRBJ1-1; D not certain. Trimming left V 4 bases short and J 1 base short, with 7 bases between. This CDR3 is 12 amino acids long. From germline, CDR1 is GTSNPN and CDR2 SVGIG (reference sequence). The CDR3 nucleotides read TGTGCCTGGATGGCCTCGAACACTGAAGCTTTCTTT. Amino acid sequence: CAWMASNTEAFF.

In DNA, the CDR3 is TGTGCCACCAGTGATACGACAGGTAGGGATACGCAGTATTTT. Its protein product is CATSDTTGRDTQYF. J is TRBJ2-3 and V is TRBV24-1; possibly TRBD1 for D (6 bases). The CDR3 runs 14 residues. The ends were cut back, 3 bases at V and 6 bases at J, with 12 bases in the middle. Germline V gene data show CDR1 as KGHDR and CDR2 as SFDVKD.